The clone carrying this TCR beta chain was picked up many times. The sample comes from a study of regulatory T cells in long-lasting Graves disease. V lost 3 bases, J lost 9 bases, and 15 bases stayed unmatched. This CDR3 is 17 amino acids long. Germline assignment: CDR1 SGHTA and CDR2 FQGTGA. Time point reported: newly diagnosed GD, antithyroid drugs for less than 3 months. Following extraction of RNA from PBMCs, that RNA was used to make the TCR library. The collection involved drawing nine milliliters of peripheral blood into EDTA tubes. In building TCR beta libraries, iRepertoire HTBI primers were used together with Arm-PCR of CDR3 regions. Using its own MiXCR run on the multiplex PCR reads, TCRdb lists one record per CDR3 protein. Of 350,000 to 500,000 distinct CDR3 sequences in the sample, around 15% were seen once. These records were also assigned to another study, of T cells in Graves' hyperthyroidism and ophthalmopathy.

The gene calls are TRBV7-3 and TRBJ2-1; 9 bases map to TRBD2. This receptor was taken from a woman between 45 and 65 years old with Graves disease. The material sequenced was peripheral blood mononuclear cells (PBMCs), taken at new diagnosis, from a patient treated with antithyroid drugs. The CDR3 sequence: CASSFDSGSLGGGEQFF. The CDR3 coding sequence is TGTGCCAGCAGCTTTGATAGCGGGAGCCTAGGGGGGGGTGAGCAGTTCTTC.